The 20 T cell receptor beta chains below were found in one sample sequenced in a study of PD-1 blockade in mismatch repair-deficient tumors. This table comes from immunoSEQ multiplex PCR, and its TCRdb copy is limited to in-frame clones, with some not included. The sample consists of some 110,000 clones, roughly 80% of them appearing once. Sequenced here: peripheral blood, sampled 60 weeks after starting pembrolizumab. The receptors here all came from an adult with mismatch repair-deficient cancer.

The chain carries TRBV2 and TRBJ1-2; weak D call: TRBD1 (6 bases). Germline CDR1 reads SNHLY; CDR2 reads FYNNEI. CDR3 length equals 12 residues. The V end was cut by 4 bases, the J end by 6 bases, with 9 bases between. The CDR3 DNA reads as TGTGCCAGCAGTGTCACAGGGAATGGCTACACCTTC. This codes for CASSVTGNGYTF.

The V and J genes are TRBV4-1 and TRBJ1-2, with D maybe TRBD1 (6 bases). The CDR3 has 18 residues. Germline CDR1 and CDR2: MGHRA and YSYEKL. With 3 bases removed from V and 7 bases from J, the gap between germline ends came to 27 bases. The CDR3 sequence is CASSQSQRSQGWSGGYTF. CDR3 DNA sequence: TGCGCCAGCAGCCAGTCCCAGCGGAGTCAGGGGTGGAGCGGTGGCTACACCTTC.

This clone has only a few counts. V usage is TRBV30 and J usage is TRBJ2-3; D uncertain. The CDR3 sequence is 11 residues long. Trimming took off 0 bases at V and 14 bases at J, with 12 bases between the two ends. Germline V gene lookup returns CDR1 GTSNPN and CDR2 SVGIG (reference sequence). CDR3 nucleotide sequence: TGTGCCTGGAGTGTAGGTCCGCCCTTGTATTTT. It specifies CAWSVGPPLYF. Full variable domain (missing parts from reference TRBV30 and TRBJ2-3): SQTIHQWPATLVQPVGSPLSLECTVEGTSNPNLYWYRQAAGRGLQLLFYSVGIGQISSEVPQNLSASRPQDRQFILSSKKLLLSDSGFYLCAWSVGPPLYFGPGTRLTVL.

V and J are TRBV4-3 and TRBJ2-1; tentatively, D is TRBD1 or TRBD2 (5 bases each). The CDR3 runs 14 residues. Trimming left V 0 bases short and J 13 bases short, with 16 bases between. Germline CDR1 LGHNA, CDR2 YSLEER. The CDR3 coding sequence is TGCGCCAGCAGCCAAGATAGAGGGGTCGCGACCCAGTTCTTC. As protein: CASSQDRGVATQFF.

The genes are TRBV10-3 and TRBJ2-3, with 10 bases lining up with TRBD2. Germline V CDR1 and CDR2: ENHRY, SYGVKD. The CDR3 extends over 15 amino acids. The J segment lost 3 bases and the V segment lost 2 bases, leaving 2 bases of the junction unmatched. This CDR3 reads CAISEIAGGTDTQYF. CDR3 nucleotide sequence: TGTGCCATCAGTGAGATAGCGGGAGGTACAGATACGCAGTATTTT.

V and J are TRBV2 and TRBJ1-5; 8 bases fit TRBD1. The CDR3 runs to 16 residues. The germline gives CDR1 SNHLY, CDR2 FYNNEI. Unmatched junction bases numbered 12, after V lost 5 bases and J lost 6 bases. The CDR3 nucleotides read TGTGCCAGCAGTTACGCAGGGGGCAGGTCCAGTCAGCCCCAGCATTTT. It yields the protein CASSYAGGRSSQPQHF.

This clone has more than one count but fewer than ten. The CDR3 spells CASSLEGGGNQPQHF. The CDR3 DNA reads as TGTGCCAGCAGCTTGGAGGGGGGCGGCAATCAGCCCCAGCATTTT. The rearrangement links TRBV5-5 to TRBJ1-5; possibly TRBD1 for D (6 bases). The CDR3 totals 15 residues. V was clipped by 0 bases and J by 2 bases, with 9 bases between them. Germline assignment: CDR1 SGHKS and CDR2 YYEKEE (reference sequence).

This clone has only one observation. The rearrangement uses TRBV4-1 and TRBJ2-3; 12 positions match TRBD2. The J segment lost 5 bases and the V segment lost 1 base, leaving 4 bases of the junction unmatched. Germline V CDR1 and CDR2: MGHRA, YSYEKL. The length of the CDR3 is 16 residues. CDR3 residues: CASSQGTSGAIDTQYF. As DNA, the CDR3 is TGCGCCAGCAGCCAAGGGACTAGCGGGGCGATAGATACGCAGTATTTT.

This clone has only a few counts. The chain recombines TRBV7-2 with TRBJ1-2, with D perhaps TRBD1 (6 bases). Germline loops: CDR1 SGHTA, CDR2 FQGNSA. The CDR3 is 17 residues long. Trimming removed 3 bases at V and 6 bases at J, with 23 bases between. The CDR3 DNA sequence: TGTGCCAGCAGCTTGGATCTCGGGGGGGGCGCGCTTAATGGCTACACCTTC. It specifies CASSLDLGGGALNGYTF.

This clone showed up just a few times. The chain combines TRBV11-1 with TRBJ1-2; D unclear. The CDR3 runs to 13 residues. Looked up from germline, CDR1 is SGHAT and CDR2 is FQDESV (reference sequence). The V gene lost 6 bases and the J gene lost 4 bases, with 12 bases spanning the gap. CDR3 protein: CASRSDGFYGYTF. CDR3 in DNA: TGTGCCAGCAGATCTGACGGATTCTATGGCTACACCTTC.

This chain uses TRBV7-9 with TRBJ2-1; 9 bases agree with TRBD2. The germline gives CDR1 SEHNR, CDR2 FQNEAQ (reference sequence). The CDR3 loop spans 18 amino acids. Unmatched junction bases numbered 20, after V lost 5 bases and J lost 9 bases. CDR3 amino acids: CASSPPFRLAGLKSEQFF. CDR3 bases: TGTGCCAGCAGCCCCCCTTTTCGGCTAGCGGGATTAAAAAGTGAGCAGTTCTTC.

This rearrangement joins TRBV10-3 to TRBJ2-5; weak D call: TRBD2 (6 bases). V was shortened by 10 bases and J by 2 bases, with 17 bases between the two germline ends. Germline V gene lookup returns CDR1 ENHRY and CDR2 SYGVKD. This CDR3 region has 14 residues. The CDR3 spells CATTTGGIQETQYF. The CDR3 DNA reads as TGTGCCACCACTACCGGAGGGATACAAGAGACCCAGTACTTC.

CDR3 in DNA: TGTGCCAGCAGCCGTCACGGGGGCCCTTCTAGCACAGATACGCAGTATTTT. Translating gives CASSRHGGPSSTDTQYF. V is TRBV7-9 and J is TRBJ2-3, with D perhaps matching TRBD1 or TRBD2 (6 bases each). V lost 5 bases to trimming and J lost 0 bases, with 18 bases between them. Germline V gene sequence: CDR1 SEHNR, CDR2 FQNEAQ (reference sequence). The CDR3 runs 17 residues.

V usage is TRBV27 and J usage is TRBJ2-7; D could derive from TRBD1 or TRBD2 (6 bases each). V dropped 0 bases and J dropped 4 bases, with 13 bases sitting between them. The germline V gene encodes CDR1 MNHEY and CDR2 SMNVEV (reference sequence). The CDR3 length is 15 residues. Written as DNA, the CDR3 is TGTGCCAGCAGTTTATCGGCCGGGGGCGGGTACGAGCAGTACTTC. As protein: CASSLSAGGGYEQYF.

This chain uses TRBV19 with TRBJ2-3, with D unresolved. The V end was cut by 5 bases, the J end by 3 bases, with 15 bases between. The CDR3 is 15 residues long. CDR1 LNHDA and CDR2 SQIVND come from the germline V gene (reference sequence). The DNA for the CDR3 is TGTGCCAGTAGTGGTTCTACTCTTAGGACAGATACGCAGTATTTT. Protein: CASSGSTLRTDTQYF. The full variable domain, with the rest looked up from reference TRBV19 and TRBJ2-3, is DGGITQSPKYLFRKEGQNVTLSCEQNLNHDAMYWYRQDPGQGLRLIYYSQIVNDFQKGDIAEGYSVSREKKESFPLTVTSAQKNPTAFYLCASSGSTLRTDTQYFGPGTRLTVL.

The V call is TRBV10-1, the J call TRBJ2-1; D is unclear. Trimming stripped 4 bases from V and 10 bases from J, with 8 bases between. Looked up from germline, CDR1 is WNHNN and CDR2 is SYGVQD (reference sequence). The CDR3 is 11 amino acids. CDR3: CASSASREQFF. The CDR3 nucleotides are TGCGCCAGCAGTGCCTCTAGGGAGCAGTTCTTC.

The CDR3 sequence is CASRRLLNTGELFF. CDR3 coding DNA: TGTGCCAGCAGACGGCTACTGAACACCGGGGAGCTGTTTTTT. The J gene is TRBJ2-2, the V gene TRBV28; D is unclear. V lost 6 bases and J lost 1, with 9 bases in between. This CDR3 is 14 amino acids long. Germline V gene data show CDR1 as MDHEN and CDR2 as SYDVKM. Supplemented by reference TRBV28 and TRBJ2-2, the full variable domain reads DVKVTQSSRYLVKRTGEKVFLECVQDMDHENMFWYRQDPGLGLRLIYFSYDVKMKEKGDIPEGYSVSREKKERFSLILESASTNQTSMYLCASRRLLNTGELFFGEGSRLTVL.

This clone was picked up a small number of times. The gene calls are TRBV28 and TRBJ2-5; 7 bases map to TRBD2. This CDR3 contains 15 residues. V trimming: 3 bases; J trimming: 2 bases; junction bases outside the gene matches: 6. Germline lookup yields CDR1 MDHEN and CDR2 SYDVKM. CDR3 sequence reads: CASSLGTGGQETQYF. CDR3 DNA sequence: TGTGCCAGCAGTTTGGGTACCGGGGGGCAAGAGACCCAGTACTTC.

The rearrangement joins TRBV5-6 to TRBJ2-7, with D perhaps matching TRBD1 (6 bases). The CDR3 has 16 residues. V lost 0 bases and J 0 bases, leaving 13 bases between the germline ends. Germline CDR1 SGHDT, CDR2 YYEEEE. In DNA form, the CDR3 reads TGTGCCAGCAGCTTGGGAACAGGGTGGAGCTCCTACGAGCAGTACTTC. Protein: CASSLGTGWSSYEQYF.

This chain uses TRBV5-1 with TRBJ2-7, with TRBD2 identical over 12 bases. V gave up 0 bases and J gave up 3 bases; unmatched junction bases: 10. The V gene's germline CDR1 is SGHRS and CDR2 YFSETQ. This CDR3 has 18 amino acids. CDR3 residues: CASSLVSSGRGAYYEQYF. The CDR3 DNA follows: TGCGCCAGCAGCTTGGTGTCTAGCGGGAGGGGAGCGTACTACGAGCAGTACTTC.